These T cell receptor beta chains were read from a single sample in a study of radiation and T cells in renal cell carcinoma. The assay was immunoSEQ multiplex PCR, and TCRdb's table has in-frame clones only and misses some. The sample consists of about 88,000 clones, 70% to 90% of them appearing once. The input for sequencing was blood, taken from a patient whose treatment included radiotherapy and nephrectomy. The source is a man aged 45 to 65 with renal cell carcinoma. CDR3s include the opening cysteine and the closing phenylalanine or tryptophan. The order of the fields is D gene, V gene, J gene, clone size, CDR3 DNA, CDR3 protein. A D gene is named only where the DNA matches it firmly. Size tells how often a clone was seen (once, few, many) or the class of an expanded clone, and some rows leave it out.

TRBD1	TRBV14	TRBJ2-7	.	TGTGCCAGCAGCCTCGGGACAGGGCCCTCCTACGAGCAGTACTTC	CASSLGTGPSYEQYF
TRBD2	TRBV30	TRBJ2-3	.	TGTGCCTGGGAGGGACTAGCGGGAGCGGATACGCAGTATTTT	CAWEGLAGADTQYF
TRBD1	TRBV10-3	TRBJ1-2	.	TGTGCCATCAGTGAGACCGACAGGGCAAGATCCTATGGCTACACCTTC	CAISETDRARSYGYTF
.	TRBV7-2	TRBJ2-3	.	TGTGCCAGCAGCTTAGTGAGTTACAGCACAGATACGCAGTATTTT	CASSLVSYSTDTQYF
TRBD1	TRBV4-3	TRBJ2-5	once	TGCGCCAGCAGCCCCCAACCGACAGGGAAGGAGACCCAGTACTTC	CASSPQPTGKETQYF
.	TRBV29-1	TRBJ1-1	.	TGCAGCGTTGAAGAAATAAGTGGAAATACTGAAGCTTTCTTT	CSVEEISGNTEAFF
.	TRBV9	TRBJ1-5	.	TGTGCCAGCAGCGTAAATCAGCCCCAGCATTTT	CASSVNQPQHF
.	TRBV7-2	TRBJ2-3	few	TGTGCCAGCACCTTAGGGGGTTTGGGAACAGATACGCAGTATTTT	CASTLGGLGTDTQYF
TRBD1	TRBV6-4	TRBJ1-5	.	TGTGCCAGTAACAAAAGGGACAGGGGGCTAGGACGTCAGCCCCAGCATTTT	CASNKRDRGLGRQPQHF
TRBD1	TRBV7-6	TRBJ1-2	.	TGTGCCAGCAGTCCGTTTCAGGGGGTAGCTAACTATGGCTACACCTTC	CASSPFQGVANYGYTF
TRBD1	TRBV4-3	TRBJ2-7	.	TGCGCCAGCAGCCAGGGGTGGGACAGCTCCTACGAGCAGTACTTC	CASSQGWDSSYEQYF
.	TRBV11-3	TRBJ2-1	.	TGTGCCAGCAGCTTAGGGTTATACGATGAGCAGTTCTTC	CASSLGLYDEQFF
TRBD1	TRBV5-1	TRBJ2-3	.	TGCGCCAGCAGCCAACAGACAGGGGTCGGGACAGATACGCAGTATTTT	CASSQQTGVGTDTQYF
.	TRBV6-1	TRBJ2-7	few	TGTGCCAGCAGTGTGGGCAGAGCCTACGAGCAGTACTTC	CASSVGRAYEQYF
TRBD1	TRBV5-1	TRBJ2-2	.	TGCGCCAGCGAGGGACAGCACACCGGGGAGCTGTTTTTT	CASEGQHTGELFF
.	TRBV6-5	TRBJ1-2	.	TGTGCCAGCAGTTTCCGACAGACTTCCTATGGCTACACCTTC	CASSFRQTSYGYTF
TRBD1	TRBV5-4	TRBJ2-2	.	TGTGCCAGCAGCTGGGGGACAGGCCCCACCGGGGAGCTGTTTTTT	CASSWGTGPTGELFF
.	TRBV7-3	TRBJ2-2	.	TGTGCCAGCAGTCCCGGGAACACCGGGGAGCTGTTTTTT	CASSPGNTGELFF
.	TRBV7-9	TRBJ1-2	.	TGTGCCAGCAGCTTAGGTGTTTTCCAGGGCTACACCTTC	CASSLGVFQGYTF
TRBD2	TRBV7-2	TRBJ2-1	.	TGTGCCAGCAGCTTAGGGACTAGCGGGAGTTACGAGCAGTTCTTC	CASSLGTSGSYEQFF
.	TRBV11-2	TRBJ1-2	.	TGTGCCAGCAGCTTATTGAGTGGACACGTGAACTATGGCTACACCTTC	CASSLLSGHVNYGYTF
.	TRBV18	TRBJ2-7	.	TGTGCCAGCTCACCGGGATACGGTGTTAAGGAGCAGTACTTC	CASSPGYGVKEQYF
TRBD2	TRBV28	TRBJ2-1	.	TGTGCCAGCAGTTATACAACTAGCGGGAGGGATGAGCAGTTCTTC	CASSYTTSGRDEQFF
.	TRBV7-8	TRBJ2-5	.	TGTGCCAGCAGACCGAACAGGGGGGGAGGCCTCGGGGTGACCCAGTACTTC	CASRPNRGGGLGVTQYF
.	TRBV30	TRBJ1-4	.	TGTGCCTGGAGTCTCAGTGATGAAAAACTGTTTTTT	CAWSLSDEKLFF
TRBD2	TRBV27	TRBJ2-7	.	TGTGCCAGCAGTCGAGATCTAGCGGGGACGCGAGAGCAGTACTTC	CASSRDLAGTREQYF
.	TRBV28	TRBJ1-5	.	TGTGCCAGCATTCAGGGGCGAACTAGCAATCAGCCCCAGCATTTT	CASIQGRTSNQPQHF
TRBD2	TRBV6-6	TRBJ2-7	once	TGTGCCAGCAGTTATCGGCTAGCGGGACCCTACGAGCAGTACTTC	CASSYRLAGPYEQYF
TRBD2	TRBV2	TRBJ2-5	.	TGTGCCAGCAGGCTAGCGGGGGTCCAAGAGACCCAGTACTTC	CASRLAGVQETQYF
TRBD2	TRBV10-3	TRBJ2-7	.	TGTGCCATCAGTGGAAACCAGGCCGGGACTAGCGGGGGGGACTACTACGAGCAGTACTTC	CAISGNQAGTSGGDYYEQYF
TRBD2	TRBV7-8	TRBJ2-2	.	TGTGCCAGCAGAAATCCGGGACTAGCGGGCACCGGGGAGCTGTTTTTT	CASRNPGLAGTGELFF
TRBD1	TRBV7-2	TRBJ1-4	.	TGTGCCAGCAGCTTAGTGGGACAGGGGGAAAATGAAAAACTGTTTTTT	CASSLVGQGENEKLFF
TRBD1	TRBV4-1	TRBJ2-6	.	TGCGCCAGCAGCTCCAACCCAGGGGGCGCAGCTGGGGCCAACGTCCTGACTTTC	CASSSNPGGAAGANVLTF
.	TRBV7-2	TRBJ2-5	.	TGTGCCAGCAGCTTAGGACGGACATCCCAGACCCAGTACTTC	CASSLGRTSQTQYF
.	TRBV28	TRBJ2-7	few	TGTGCCAGCAGCCGTGGTTCCAGTGGGACCTACGAGCAGTACTTC	CASSRGSSGTYEQYF
.	TRBV4-1	TRBJ2-5	.	TGCGCCAGCAGCCAAGCCACTGCAGGTTTACTGTACTTC	CASSQATAGLLYF